What follows are 32 T cell receptor beta chains derived from one specimen sequenced in a study of blood T cell repertoires in COVID-19. Repertoires were generated with immunoSEQ multiplex PCR, while TCRdb's copy carries only in-frame clones and drops some. The table includes 250,000 to 400,000 clones, roughly 88% detected once. Sequenced: peripheral blood. The receptors were gathered from a woman in her thirties with COVID-19, enrolled during active disease.

The V call is TRBV28, the J call TRBJ2-5, with 7 positions matching TRBD1. Germline V CDR1 and CDR2: MDHEN, SYDVKM. The J segment lost 2 bases and the V segment lost 4 bases, leaving 7 bases of the junction unmatched. The CDR3 length is 15 residues. CDR3 amino acids: CASSSPQGQQETQYF. The CDR3 DNA reads TGTGCCAGCAGTTCCCCCCAGGGACAGCAAGAGACCCAGTACTTC.

This chain links TRBV6-6 with TRBJ1-5; D unresolved. V lost 7 bases and J 0 bases, leaving 7 bases between the germline ends. This CDR3 comprises 13 residues. Germline loops: CDR1 MNHNY, CDR2 SVGAGI (reference sequence). The CDR3 region is CASNTNSNQPQHF. The CDR3 DNA follows: TGTGCCAGCAACACAAATAGCAATCAGCCCCAGCATTTT.

The CDR3 DNA reads as TGCGCCAGCAGCTTGAGGGGCGGCTCTGGGGCCAACGTCCTGACTTTC. Translated: CASSLRGGSGANVLTF. The chain combines TRBV5-1 with TRBJ2-6; D may be TRBD1 (5 bases). The V gene's germline CDR1 is SGHRS and CDR2 YFSETQ. The ends were cut back, 1 base at V and 0 bases at J, with 8 bases in the middle. The CDR3 length is 16 residues.

This chain uses TRBV19 with TRBJ1-4, with 7 bases fitting TRBD1. The CDR3 runs to 14 residues. With V trimmed by 5 bases and J by 8 bases, 8 bases remained unmatched. Per the germline V gene, CDR1 is LNHDA and CDR2 is SQIVND (reference sequence). CDR3 loop: CASSALDRAEKLFF. The DNA for the CDR3 is TGTGCCAGTAGTGCTCTAGACAGGGCAGAAAAACTGTTTTTT. Filled out from reference TRBV19 and TRBJ1-4, the complete variable domain reads DGGITQSPKYLFRKEGQNVTLSCEQNLNHDAMYWYRQDPGQGLRLIYYSQIVNDFQKGDIAEGYSVSREKKESFPLTVTSAQKNPTAFYLCASSALDRAEKLFFGSGTQLSVL.

In DNA form, the CDR3 reads TGTGCCTGGAGTGGCCCAAGAAGGCCCGGAGAGGATGGCTACACCTTC. It translates to CAWSGPRRPGEDGYTF. The gene calls are TRBV30 and TRBJ1-2; D unclear. Trimming took 1 base from V and 6 from J, leaving 21 bases between them. CDR1 is GTSNPN, CDR2 SVGIG, per germline (reference sequence). The CDR3 totals 16 residues. The whole variable domain, filled in from reference TRBV30 and TRBJ1-2, reads SQTIHQWPATLVQPVGSPLSLECTVEGTSNPNLYWYRQAAGRGLQLLFYSVGIGQISSEVPQNLSASRPQDRQFILSSKKLLLSDSGFYLCAWSGPRRPGEDGYTFGSGTRLTVV.

This chain connects TRBV5-8 to TRBJ2-7; weak D call: TRBD2 (5 bases). Germline V gives CDR1 SGHTS, CDR2 YDEGEE. The CDR3 spans 13 residues. Trimming took 1 base from V and 6 from J, leaving 11 bases between them. For the CDR3, the DNA is TGTGCCAGCAGCTTGTCCCCTGCGGGCGAGCAGTACTTC. Protein sequence: CASSLSPAGEQYF.

The chain links TRBV7-2 to TRBJ2-1; no clear D. There are 12 residues in the CDR3. Germline V gives CDR1 SGHTA, CDR2 FQGNSA. Between the trimmed V and J ends, which lost 1 base and 5 bases, there was a span of 3 bases. CDR3 in DNA: TGTGCCAGCAGCTTAGTAAACAATGAGCAGTTCTTC. This codes for CASSLVNNEQFF.

The V and J genes are TRBV4-2 and TRBJ2-3; D is undetermined. Per the germline V gene, CDR1 is LGHNA and CDR2 is YNFKEQ. The CDR3 is made up of 13 amino acids. The V end lost 2 bases, the J end lost 6 bases, and 9 bases lay between the germline ends. This chain's CDR3 is CASSQTLGDTQYF. CDR3 bases: TGTGCCAGCAGCCAAACCCTCGGTGATACGCAGTATTTT.

This chain links TRBV19 with TRBJ1-2; the match to TRBD1 covers 10 bases. The germline CDR1 and CDR2 sequences are LNHDA and SQIVND (reference sequence). The junction had 7 bases not matched to a gene; V was cut back by 3 bases and J by 6 bases. The CDR3 has 15 residues. The chain's CDR3 is CASSMGDRGYDGYTF. CDR3 DNA: TGTGCCAGTAGTATGGGGGACAGGGGATACGATGGCTACACCTTC. Full variable domain (rest looked up from reference TRBV19 and TRBJ1-2): DGGITQSPKYLFRKEGQNVTLSCEQNLNHDAMYWYRQDPGQGLRLIYYSQIVNDFQKGDIAEGYSVSREKKESFPLTVTSAQKNPTAFYLCASSMGDRGYDGYTFGSGTRLTVV.

The gene calls are TRBV2 and TRBJ2-5, with 7 positions matching TRBD1. Germline CDR1 is SNHLY and CDR2 is FYNNEI. The CDR3 runs to 15 residues. The V segment lost 2 bases and the J segment 4 bases; nucleotides outside the gene matches: 7. Here the CDR3 DNA reads TGTGCCAGCAGTGAACACGACAGGGTAGGAGAGACCCAGTACTTC. Amino acids: CASSEHDRVGETQYF.

The rearrangement uses TRBV27 and TRBJ2-1; perhaps TRBD2 as D (7 bases). CDR3 length equals 15 residues. V was clipped by 2 bases and J by 5 bases, with 13 bases between them. Germline CDR1 reads MNHEY; CDR2 reads SMNVEV (reference sequence). DNA of the CDR3: TGTGCCAGCAGTTTAATGGCGGGGGCCCACAATGAGCAGTTCTTC. The encoded protein is CASSLMAGAHNEQFF.

The chain has TRBV5-6 and TRBJ1-6, with D possibly TRBD1 on 5 matching bases. The germline CDR1 and CDR2 sequences are SGHDT and YYEEEE. This CDR3 region has 18 residues. V was trimmed by 1 base and J by 7 bases, leaving 21 bases between them. CDR3 loop: CASSLLTKGQGRNSPLHF. CDR3 coding DNA: TGTGCCAGCAGCTTGTTAACTAAGGGTCAGGGTCGGAATTCACCCCTCCACTTT.

The genes are TRBV27 and TRBJ1-6; 10 bases are a match to TRBD1. The ends lost 5 bases at V and 9 bases at J; junction bases unmatched: 4. CDR3 size: 14 residues. The germline V gene encodes CDR1 MNHEY and CDR2 SMNVEV (reference sequence). The CDR3 region has the DNA TGTGCCAGCAGTCGGGACAGGGGCCGTTCACCCCTCCACTTT. Translation: CASSRDRGRSPLHF.

The rearrangement uses TRBV18 and TRBJ1-2; tentative D call: TRBD1 (5 bases). In germline, CDR1 is KGHSH, CDR2 LQKENI. The CDR3 extends over 15 amino acids. Trimming took 6 bases from V and 4 from J, leaving 18 bases between them. The CDR3 DNA is TGTGCCAGCTCGGCGGGACCGCTTAATGCCTATGGCTACACCTTC. It yields the protein CASSAGPLNAYGYTF.

The chain is built from TRBV5-8 and TRBJ2-1, with D possibly TRBD2 on 5 matching bases. The CDR3 runs to 16 residues. Germline V gives CDR1 SGHTS, CDR2 YDEGEE. V was cut by 4 bases and J by 7 bases, with 21 bases left in between. The chain's CDR3 is CASSDYETALINEQFF. The CDR3 bases are TGTGCCAGCAGCGACTACGAAACGGCTCTAATAAATGAGCAGTTCTTC. Full variable domain (missing parts from reference TRBV5-8 and TRBJ2-1): EAGVTQSPTHLIKTRGQQATLRCSPISGHTSVYWYQQALGLGLQFLLWYDEGEERNRGNFPPRFSGRQFPNYSSELNVNALELEDSALYLCASSDYETALINEQFFGPGTRLTVL.

This sequence joins TRBV6-5 and TRBJ1-4, with TRBD1 matching over 7 bases. CDR1 and CDR2 (germline): MNHEY, SVGAGI. The CDR3 consists of 14 residues. J lost 4 bases, V lost 10 bases, and 9 bases had no gene match. The CDR3 here is CATGGTAINEKLFF. CDR3 in DNA: TGTGCCACCGGAGGGACAGCCATTAATGAAAAACTGTTTTTT.

The J gene is TRBJ2-1, the V gene TRBV11-3; 9 bases agree with TRBD2. Germline V gives CDR1 SGHNT, CDR2 YENEEA. V shed 3 bases and J 9 bases; nucleotides not matched to a gene: 0. The CDR3 consists of 12 residues. This CDR3 reads CASSFSGSEQFF. CDR3 in DNA: TGTGCCAGCAGCTTTAGCGGGAGTGAGCAGTTCTTC.

This clone appeared a single time. The V gene is TRBV6-1, the J gene TRBJ1-2; D gene unclear. V was trimmed by 1 base and J by 4 bases, leaving 4 bases between them. Germline V gene lookup returns CDR1 MNHNS and CDR2 SASEGT. CDR3 length: 12 residues. CDR3 protein: CASSEVSYGYTF. In DNA form, the CDR3 reads TGTGCCAGCAGTGAAGTTAGCTATGGCTACACCTTC.

The chain uses TRBV7-9 and TRBJ1-3; 8 bases agree with TRBD1. Germline CDR1 SEHNR, CDR2 FQNEAQ (reference sequence). This CDR3 spans 16 amino acids. V shed 5 bases and J 2 bases; nucleotides not matched to a gene: 8. CDR3 sequence (DNA): TGTGCCAGCAGCAAACGACAGGGGTGGACTGGAAACACCATATATTTT. Translated, it gives CASSKRQGWTGNTIYF.

This rearrangement joins TRBV11-3 to TRBJ1-1; a possible D gene is TRBD1 (6 bases). This CDR3 has 12 amino acids. CDR1 is SGHNT and CDR2 is YENEEA in the germline V gene. The V end lost 5 bases, the J end lost 10 bases, and 14 bases lay between the germline ends. In nucleotides, the CDR3 is TGTGCCAGCAGCGGGGCCGGGGGGCGAGCTTTCTTT. The encoded protein is CASSGAGGRAFF.

CDR3 loop: CAWSAGTSIYNEQFF. The CDR3 bases are TGTGCCTGGAGTGCCGGGACTAGCATCTACAATGAGCAGTTCTTC. The rearrangement links TRBV30 to TRBJ2-1; the match to TRBD2 covers 9 bases. Germline V lookup: CDR1 GTSNPN, CDR2 SVGIG (reference sequence). This CDR3 is 15 amino acids long. V was pared by 1 base and J by 3 bases, with 4 bases of the junction left unmatched.

The genes are TRBV11-2 and TRBJ1-2, with 7 bases lining up with TRBD1. Germline loops: CDR1 SGHAT, CDR2 FQNNGV. V shed 1 base, J shed 8 bases, and the junction held 16 bases outside the gene matches. This CDR3 comprises 17 residues. The CDR3 coding sequence is TGTGCCAGCAGCTTAGGGCGCATAGGGGGCGCGACCTGGGGCTACACCTTC. Translated: CASSLGRIGGATWGYTF. The full variable domain, in which reference TRBV11-2 and TRBJ1-2 provide the parts outside the CDR3, is EAGVAQSPRYKIIEKRQSVAFWCNPISGHATLYWYQQILGQGPKLLIQFQNNGVVDDSQLPKDRFSAERLKGVDSTLKIQPAKLEDSAVYLCASSLGRIGGATWGYTFGSGTRLTVV.

Concerning this clone itself: The sample carries other DNA sequences with the same CDR3. The chain joins TRBV29-1 to TRBJ2-7; 7 bases match TRBD1. The CDR3 sequence is 12 residues long. With 6 bases clipped from V and 2 bases from J, the junction kept 4 bases outside the gene matches. Germline V gives CDR1 SQVTM, CDR2 ANQGSEA. The CDR3 DNA follows: TGCAGCGTCCTGACAGGGACCTACGAGCAGTACTTC. Protein product: CSVLTGTYEQYF.

The chain employs TRBV28 and TRBJ2-3, with TRBD2 matching 7 bases. The junction had 5 bases not matched to a gene; V was cut back by 1 base and J by 4 bases. Germline CDR1 is MDHEN and CDR2 is SYDVKM. The CDR3 consists of 15 residues. CDR3 sequence reads: CASSLLTGGADTQYF. CDR3 nucleotide sequence: TGTGCCAGCAGTTTATTGACGGGGGGTGCAGATACGCAGTATTTT.

This clone was found once. At one boundary the junction diverges from the germline segment, which might be a read error. The V and J genes are TRBV2 and TRBJ1-2; the D gene is possibly TRBD1 (6 bases). CDR1 and CDR2 from the germline V gene are SNHLY and FYNNEI. This CDR3 is built from 12 residues. The CDR3 here is CASSVTRDNLAF. For the CDR3, the DNA is TGTGCCAGCAGCGTGACAAGGGACAACCTTGCCTTC.

The V and J genes are TRBV6-5 and TRBJ2-7, with 10 bases matching TRBD1. CDR1 and CDR2 (germline): MNHEY, SVGAGI. With 4 bases clipped from V and 3 bases from J, the junction kept 3 bases outside the gene matches. This CDR3 has 14 residues. CDR3 DNA sequence: TGTGCCAGCAGTTCGGGACAGGGGATCTACGAGCAGTACTTC. This gives the protein CASSSGQGIYEQYF.

V and J are TRBV30 and TRBJ1-1, with 7 bases that match TRBD1. The CDR3 contains 11 residues. Trimming took 3 bases from V and 10 from J; bases not matched to a gene: 5. CDR1 is GTSNPN and CDR2 is SVGIG in the germline V gene (reference sequence). The CDR3 reads CAWSIGGSAFF. CDR3 nucleotide sequence: TGTGCCTGGAGCATAGGGGGCTCAGCTTTCTTT.

This sequence joins TRBV7-2 and TRBJ2-2, with 7 bases matching TRBD1. The CDR3 extends over 15 amino acids. V lost 3 bases, J lost 4 bases, and 5 bases stayed unmatched. Looked up from germline, CDR1 is SGHTA and CDR2 is FQGNSA. CDR3 DNA sequence: TGTGCCAGCAGCTTCGACAGGGTGGGCACCGGGGAGCTGTTTTTT. The encoded protein is CASSFDRVGTGELFF. The full variable domain, rest sourced from reference TRBV7-2 and TRBJ2-2, is GAGVSQSPSNKVTEKGKDVELRCDPISGHTALYWYRQSLGQGLEFLIYFQGNSAPDKSGLPSDRFSAERTGGSVSTLTIQRTQQEDSAVYLCASSFDRVGTGELFFGEGSRLTVL.

This clone was detected once. The V call is TRBV10-2, the J call TRBJ1-3; 9 positions match TRBD1. The germline CDR1 and CDR2 sequences are WSHSY and SAAADI. The CDR3 consists of 19 residues. V trimming: 4 bases; J trimming: 0 bases; junction bases outside the gene matches: 13. The DNA for the CDR3 is TGCGCCAGCAGTGTAGCAGTGGGGACAGGGAGGAGCTCTGGAAACACCATATATTTT. Amino acid sequence: CASSVAVGTGRSSGNTIYF.

The V call is TRBV19, the J call TRBJ2-5, with TRBD2 as a possible D gene (6 bases). This CDR3 has 15 amino acids. V was shortened by 3 bases and J by 5 bases, with 16 bases between the two germline ends. CDR1 is LNHDA and CDR2 is SQIVND in the germline V gene (reference sequence). The CDR3 sequence: CASSISAGRGETQYF. CDR3 in DNA: TGTGCCAGTAGTATCAGCGCGGGGCGGGGCGAGACCCAGTACTTC.

This CDR3 is CAISVSHSNTEAFF. The CDR3 DNA reads TGTGCCATCAGTGTGAGTCATTCGAACACTGAAGCTTTCTTT. The rearrangement joins TRBV10-3 to TRBJ1-1, with unresolved D. The germline V gene has CDR1 ENHRY and CDR2 SYGVKD. This CDR3 contains 14 residues. Trimming stripped 4 bases from V and 1 base from J, with 10 bases between.

The chain couples TRBV4-1 to TRBJ1-3; D is unresolved. The CDR3 is 12 residues long. Germline V CDR1 and CDR2: MGHRA, YSYEKL. Trimming shortened V by 4 bases and J by 4 bases, and 5 bases separated the two germline ends. The CDR3 region is CASSPNGNTIYF. CDR3 in DNA: TGCGCCAGCAGCCCTAACGGAAACACCATATATTTT.